The 20 T cell receptor beta chains reported below all come from one sample, sequenced in a study of blood T cell repertoires in COVID-19. Using immunoSEQ multiplex PCR, the repertoire was profiled, and TCRdb retains in-frame clones only, with some absent. The sample includes about 150,000 clones, roughly 90% of them seen just once. Input material: PBMCs or T cells enriched from blood (not recorded which). These receptors came from a woman between 35 and 50 years old who had been exposed to COVID-19.

Written as DNA, the CDR3 is TGTGCCAGCAGGGGACAGGGACCACCTCAAACTTTCTTT. Translation: CASRGQGPPQTFF. The V gene is TRBV14, the J gene TRBJ1-1, with 9 bases aligning to TRBD1. In germline, CDR1 is SGHDN, CDR2 FVKESK. This CDR3 spans 13 amino acids. V dropped 6 bases and J dropped 12; count of bases not matched to a gene: 11.

The chain combines TRBV9 with TRBJ1-1; 10 bases map to TRBD1. V was clipped by 0 bases and J by 5 bases; unmatched bases: 13. Germline V lookup: CDR1 SGDLS, CDR2 YYNGEE. This CDR3 contains 18 residues. The CDR3 nucleotides read TGTGCCAGCAGCGTAGTAGGGCGGACAGGGGGAAAGGGTACTGAAGCTTTCTTT. It codes for CASSVVGRTGGKGTEAFF.

The chain carries TRBV7-2 and TRBJ2-4; the match to TRBD1 covers 9 bases. Germline values: CDR1 SGHTA, CDR2 FQGNSA. J was trimmed by 7 bases and V by 4 bases; bases with no gene match: 5. There are 14 residues in the CDR3. CDR3 in amino acids: CASSSGTGRNIQYF. CDR3 nucleotide sequence: TGTGCCAGCAGCTCCGGGACAGGGAGGAACATTCAGTACTTC. Combining the CDR3 with reference TRBV7-2 and TRBJ2-4 gives the whole variable domain GAGVSQSPSNKVTEKGKDVELRCDPISGHTALYWYRQSLGQGLEFLIYFQGNSAPDKSGLPSDRFSAERTGGSVSTLTIQRTQQEDSAVYLCASSSGTGRNIQYFGAGTRLSVL.

The chain carries TRBV3-1 (or the pseudogene TRBV3-2) and TRBJ1-2, with 9 bases that match TRBD1. This CDR3 has 15 residues. Germline trimming cut 2 bases from V and 8 bases from J; bases unmatched to any gene: 9. Germline CDR1 reads LGHDT; CDR2 reads YNNKEL (reference sequence). Here the CDR3 reads CASSQPGTGRWGYTF. The CDR3 DNA reads TGTGCCAGCAGCCAACCTGGGACAGGGAGGTGGGGCTACACCTTC.

J is TRBJ2-7 and V is TRBV10-1; no definite D call. The CDR3 covers 12 residues. Germline V lookup: CDR1 WNHNN, CDR2 SYGVQD (reference sequence). Trimming stripped 2 bases from V and 5 bases from J, with 7 bases between. This CDR3 reads CASSEVVNEQYF. The CDR3 DNA follows: TGCGCCAGCAGTGAGGTTGTCAACGAGCAGTACTTC.

This sequence joins TRBV15 and TRBJ2-7; D gene unclear. The CDR3 totals 14 residues. Between the trimmed V and J ends, which lost 0 bases and 0 bases, there was a span of 6 bases. CDR1 is LNHNV and CDR2 is YYDKDF in the germline V gene (reference sequence). CDR3 sequence reads: CATSRDPSSYEQYF. DNA of the CDR3: TGTGCCACCAGCAGAGATCCGAGCTCCTACGAGCAGTACTTC.

Here the CDR3 DNA reads TGCGCCAGCAGCTCGGGACAGGAGCATCAGCCCCAGCATTTT. Its protein is CASSSGQEHQPQHF. The J gene is TRBJ1-5, the V gene TRBV5-1, with 8 bases that match TRBD1. Germline-derived CDR1 and CDR2 are SGHRS and YFSETQ. The J segment lost 5 bases and the V segment lost 3 bases, leaving 4 bases of the junction unmatched. The CDR3 extends over 14 amino acids.

The rearrangement links TRBV4-1 to TRBJ1-2, with TRBD1 identical over 10 bases. This CDR3 comprises 14 residues. The junction had 1 base not matched to a gene; V was cut back by 2 bases and J by 4 bases. The germline V gene encodes CDR1 MGHRA and CDR2 YSYEKL. CDR3 residues: CASSQWTGGYGYTF. In nucleotides, the CDR3 is TGCGCCAGCAGCCAATGGACAGGGGGCTATGGCTACACCTTC.

V and J are TRBV7-2 and TRBJ2-7, with 13 bases fitting TRBD2. The CDR3 loop spans 18 amino acids. Trimming at V came to 4 bases and at J to 0 bases, leaving 9 bases not matched to a gene. Germline CDR1 SGHTA, CDR2 FQGNSA. CDR3 region: CASSWPPTSGGASYEQYF. Written as DNA, the CDR3 is TGTGCCAGCAGCTGGCCCCCAACTAGCGGGGGGGCCTCCTACGAGCAGTACTTC.

The rearrangement uses TRBV3-1 (or the pseudogene TRBV3-2) and TRBJ2-7; 8 positions agree with TRBD1. The length of the CDR3 is 15 residues. The trim removed 0 bases at V and 4 bases at J, leaving 5 bases unmatched. Per the germline V gene, CDR1 is LGHDT and CDR2 is YNNKEL (reference sequence). The DNA of the CDR3 is TGTGCCAGCAGCCAAGAATGTCAGGGGGCTTACGAGCAGTACTTC. Protein: CASSQECQGAYEQYF.

In its sample, this clone was seen once. Its ends do not fully match the called genes, so a read error is possible. The chain combines TRBV27 with TRBJ1-2, with 7 bases identical to TRBD1. The CDR3 has 14 residues. Germline V CDR1 and CDR2: MNHEY, SMNVEV (reference sequence). The CDR3 loop is CASSSQGLNDGYTF. In DNA, the CDR3 is TGTGCCAGCAGTTCACAGGGGCTTAACGATGGCTACACCTTC.

The chain combines TRBV27 with TRBJ2-7; maybe TRBD1 (5 bases). From germline, CDR1 is MNHEY and CDR2 SMNVEV (reference sequence). This CDR3 contains 13 residues. Trimming removed 3 bases at V and 3 bases at J, with 9 bases between. In DNA, the CDR3 is TGTGCCAGCAGTTTCTACAGGAACTACGAGCAGTACTTC. Its translation is CASSFYRNYEQYF.

The V call is TRBV29-1, the J call TRBJ2-7, with 9 positions matching TRBD1. The CDR3 runs to 14 residues. Trimming took 6 bases from V and 2 from J; bases not matched to a gene: 8. Germline CDR1 is SQVTM and CDR2 is ANQGSEA. Here the CDR3 DNA reads TGCAGCGTGGGTTGGGACAGGGCCCCCTACGAGCAGTACTTC. Amino acids: CSVGWDRAPYEQYF.

This rearrangement joins TRBV5-4 to TRBJ2-1; unclear D gene. Germline V gene lookup returns CDR1 SGHNT and CDR2 YYREEE (reference sequence). Trimming stripped 3 bases from V and 6 bases from J, with 13 bases between. The CDR3 runs to 14 residues. The CDR3 sequence is CASSYRSGSNEQFF. In DNA, the CDR3 is TGTGCCAGCAGCTACCGGTCCGGTTCCAATGAGCAGTTCTTC.

CDR3 in amino acids: CASSKGGDSPLHF. CDR3 DNA sequence: TGTGCCAGCAGCAAAGGCGGGGATTCCCCCCTCCACTTT. This chain links TRBV21-1 with TRBJ1-6. TRBV21-1 is a listed pseudogene. CDR3 length: 13 residues.

This clone was counted a single time. The J gene is TRBJ2-1, the V gene TRBV14; no firm D call. Trimming took off 1 base at V and 4 bases at J, with 8 bases between the two ends. CDR1 and CDR2 from the germline V gene are SGHDN and FVKESK. CDR3 length: 14 amino acids. CDR3: CASSQVVGYNEQFF. In nucleotides, the CDR3 is TGTGCCAGCAGCCAAGTAGTCGGGTACAATGAGCAGTTCTTC.

The rearrangement uses TRBV6-5 and TRBJ1-1, with D hard to call. With 7 bases removed from V and 5 bases from J, the gap between germline ends came to 14 bases. Germline loops: CDR1 MNHEY, CDR2 SVGAGI. The CDR3 extends over 13 amino acids. CDR3 coding DNA: TGTGCCAGCACCGACCGAGAGAGGACTGAAGCTTTCTTT. Protein sequence: CASTDRERTEAFF.

The chain joins TRBV6-5 to TRBJ2-7; 7 bases fit TRBD2. This CDR3 has 16 amino acids. The trim removed 0 bases at V and 2 bases at J, leaving 7 bases unmatched. The germline CDR1 and CDR2 sequences are MNHEY and SVGAGI. The CDR3 nucleotides read TGTGCCAGCAGTTACTCGAGTGGGGGGGTCACCTACGAGCAGTACTTC. This sequence encodes CASSYSSGGVTYEQYF.

J is TRBJ2-1 and V is TRBV14; perhaps TRBD1 as D (6 bases). Germline lookup yields CDR1 SGHDN and CDR2 FVKESK. Trimming stripped 4 bases from V and 9 bases from J, with 10 bases between. The CDR3 totals 12 residues. This chain's CDR3 is CASSPTGLEQFF. In DNA, the CDR3 is TGTGCCAGCAGCCCGACAGGTCTTGAGCAGTTCTTC.

J is TRBJ1-1 and V is TRBV6-5, with a tentative D call TRBD1 (6 bases). The germline V and J ends were trimmed by 0 bases and 1 base, with 9 bases remaining between them. This CDR3 region has 15 residues. CDR1 and CDR2 from the germline V gene are MNHEY and SVGAGI. CDR3 loop: CASSYSGHPNTEAFF. The CDR3 nucleotides read TGTGCCAGCAGTTACTCGGGACACCCGAACACTGAAGCTTTCTTT.